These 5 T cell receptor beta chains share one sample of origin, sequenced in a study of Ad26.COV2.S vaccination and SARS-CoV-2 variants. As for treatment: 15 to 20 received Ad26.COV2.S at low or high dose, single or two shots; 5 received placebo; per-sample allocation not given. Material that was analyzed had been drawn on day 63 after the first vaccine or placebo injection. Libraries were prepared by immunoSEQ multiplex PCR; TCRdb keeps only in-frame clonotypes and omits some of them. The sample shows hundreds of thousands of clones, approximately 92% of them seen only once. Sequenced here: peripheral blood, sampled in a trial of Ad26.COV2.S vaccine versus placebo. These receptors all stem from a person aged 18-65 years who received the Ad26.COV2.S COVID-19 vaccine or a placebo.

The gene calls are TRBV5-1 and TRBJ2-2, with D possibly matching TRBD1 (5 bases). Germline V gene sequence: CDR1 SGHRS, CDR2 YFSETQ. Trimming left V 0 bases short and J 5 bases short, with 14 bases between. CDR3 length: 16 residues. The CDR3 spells CASSLVGPPGTGELFF. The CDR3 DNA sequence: TGCGCCAGCAGCTTGGTCGGGCCCCCAGGGACCGGGGAGCTGTTTTTT.

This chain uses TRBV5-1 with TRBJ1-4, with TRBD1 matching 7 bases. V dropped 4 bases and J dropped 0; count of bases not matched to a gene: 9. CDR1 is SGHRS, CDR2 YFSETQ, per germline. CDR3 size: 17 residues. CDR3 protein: CASSRMDRSATNEKLFF. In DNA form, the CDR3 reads TGCGCCAGCAGCCGAATGGACAGGAGTGCAACTAATGAAAAACTGTTTTTT.

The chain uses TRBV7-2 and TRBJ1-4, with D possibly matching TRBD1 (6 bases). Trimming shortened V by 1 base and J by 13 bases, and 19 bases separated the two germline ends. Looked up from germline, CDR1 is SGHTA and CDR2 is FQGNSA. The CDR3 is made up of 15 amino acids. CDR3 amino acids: CASSLGGQGQGRLFF. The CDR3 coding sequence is TGTGCCAGCAGCTTAGGGGGGCAGGGGCAGGGGCGACTGTTTTTT.

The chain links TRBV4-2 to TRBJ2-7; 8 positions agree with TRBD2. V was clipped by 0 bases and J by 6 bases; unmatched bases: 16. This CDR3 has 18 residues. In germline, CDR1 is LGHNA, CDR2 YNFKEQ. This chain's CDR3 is CASSQEVRAGGHYVEQYF. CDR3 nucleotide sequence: TGTGCCAGCAGCCAAGAAGTCAGGGCGGGGGGCCATTACGTCGAGCAGTACTTC.

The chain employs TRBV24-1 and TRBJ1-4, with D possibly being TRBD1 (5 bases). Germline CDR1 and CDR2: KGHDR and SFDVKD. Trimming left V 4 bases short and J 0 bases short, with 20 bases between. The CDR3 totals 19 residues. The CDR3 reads CATSDPRPSGSTTNEKLFF. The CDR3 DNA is TGTGCCACCAGTGACCCTAGACCCTCAGGGTCCACAACTAATGAAAAACTGTTTTTT.